This entry concerns a single T cell receptor (beta chain). Antigen unknown. The sample originates from a study of T cell responses to AZD1222 COVID-19 vaccine. J was trimmed by 3 bases and V by 5 bases; bases with no gene match: 13. The CDR3 length is 16 residues. CDR1 is SGHVS and CDR2 is FQNEAQ in the germline V gene. Assay used: immunoSEQ multiplex PCR; TCRdb lists only in-frame clones, some missing. In the table there are 130,000 to 150,000 clones, about 92% of which are singletons. Study-wide results and limits: Reportedly, nearly half the spike-specific TCRs target unmutated variant regions. Most donors were white British and more were female, and clonal diversity was possibly underestimated. Baseline antibody screening turned up just six seropositive AZD1222 recipients.

The sequence was collected from an adult who had recovered from COVID-19. The sequencing here drew on peripheral blood, taken after recovery from COVID-19. V gene TRBV7-8 combines with J gene TRBJ2-7; 7 nucleotides line up with TRBD2. The CDR3 DNA is TGTGCCAGCAGCACCCCCCCGGGAGCGGGGTACTACGAGCAGTACTTC. It codes for CASSTPPGAGYYEQYF.